The present T cell receptor (beta chain) was sequenced within a study of CD8+ T cells in alopecia areata. Study details: Dosing with tofacitinib proceeded for 6 to 18 months, followed by 6 months off drug.

Study findings and constraints: Higher clonality and more expanded CD8+ clones appeared in lesional than normal scalp.

Lesional scalp punch biopsies and peripheral blood came from alopecia areata patients. Extracted RNA was reverse transcribed, and the resulting cDNA served as sequencing template. Measured with immunoSEQ multiplex PCR; TCRdb has only the in-frame clones, and not every one. This sample carries approximately 11,000 clones, 50% to 60% of them seen once, and the ten largest clones take around 15%. The CDR3 covers 15 residues. Germline CDR1 and CDR2: MDHEN and SYDVKM. V dropped 5 bases and J dropped 4; count of bases not matched to a gene: 8. Concerning this clone itself: The antigen is unknown.

V gene TRBV28 combines with J gene TRBJ1-3; 7 nucleotides align to TRBD1. The sequenced sample consisted of skin. This TCR was sampled from a human donor with alopecia areata. CDR3 loop: CASSPRQGLGNTIYF. CDR3 in DNA: TGTGCCAGCAGTCCCCGACAGGGCTTGGGAAACACCATATATTTT.